Listed here are 27 T cell receptor beta chains from one sample, sequenced in a study of blood T cells in healthy people across ages. Alongside a J-beta primer mix, a sample-barcoded 5' primer served in a second PCR lasting about 7 to 12 cycles. TCRdb analysed the 5' RACE reads with MiXCR anew, one entry per CDR3 protein. The sample lists some 1.7 million distinct CDR3 sequences, 28% seen once, with 7.7% in the top ten. Material: blood. These TCRs come from a woman aged 30 to 39 in good health.

In this sample, this clonotype turned up many times. The chain is built from TRBV6-2 or TRBV6-3 and TRBJ2-7; D unresolved. The germline gives CDR1 MNHEY, CDR2 SVGEGT. This CDR3 has 15 residues. V gave up 0 bases and J gave up 2 bases, with 11 bases separating them. CDR3 amino acids: CASSYSRAEAYEQYF. The CDR3 region has the DNA TGTGCCAGCAGTTACTCCCGCGCAGAAGCCTACGAGCAGTACTTC.

This rearrangement joins TRBV12-5 to TRBJ2-1, with 8 bases aligning to TRBD1. The CDR3 extends over 15 amino acids. The J segment lost 8 bases and the V segment lost 5 bases, leaving 11 bases of the junction unmatched. Per germline, CDR1 LGHNT and CDR2 FRNRAP. CDR3 sequence (DNA): TGTGCTAGTGGTCCCTGGACAGGGCCGCAGCATGAGCAGTTCTTC. Protein: CASGPWTGPQHEQFF.

This clonotype turned up a few times. V and J are TRBV5-1 and TRBJ2-1; TRBD2 matches 10 bases. V lost 0 bases and J lost 11; bases outside the gene matches: 5. The CDR3 length is 14 residues. CDR1 SGHRS and CDR2 YFSETQ come from the germline V gene. CDR3 amino acids: CASSLASSGGQQFF. CDR3 coding DNA: TGCGCCAGCAGCTTGGCCTCTAGCGGGGGTCAGCAGTTCTTC.

This clonotype was detected many times. The chain has TRBV24-1 and TRBJ2-1; D is unclear. The V gene lost 3 bases and the J gene lost 7 bases, with 9 bases spanning the gap. This CDR3 is built from 13 residues. CDR1 and CDR2 (germline): KGHDR, SFDVKD. DNA for the CDR3: TGTGCCACCAGTGATCGGAACCCAAATGAGCAGTTCTTC. Amino acid sequence: CATSDRNPNEQFF.

Many counts were recorded for this clonotype. The rearrangement uses TRBV20-1 and TRBJ2-5; D ambiguous. V gave up 1 base and J gave up 2 bases, with 8 bases separating them. Germline CDR1 and CDR2: DFQATT and SNEGSKA (reference sequence). This CDR3 has 13 amino acids. CDR3 sequence reads: CSARAEVQETQYF. The CDR3 DNA is TGCAGTGCTAGAGCTGAGGTACAAGAGACCCAGTACTTC.

J is TRBJ1-2 and V is TRBV18; D uncertain. Germline V gene sequence: CDR1 KGHSH, CDR2 LQKENI. Trimming took off 2 bases at V and 8 bases at J, with 18 bases between the two ends. The CDR3 totals 15 residues. This chain's CDR3 is CASSPGGRSRGGYTF. Written as DNA, the CDR3 is TGTGCCAGCTCACCAGGTGGACGTTCGAGAGGCGGCTACACCTTC.

This clonotype was observed a few times. The junction departs from germline at one end; a sequencing error may be responsible. The CDR3 here is CASSATSGERFF. The CDR3 DNA reads TGTGCCAGCAGTGCGACTAGCGGGGAGCGGTTCTTC. The chain carries TRBV6-6 and TRBJ2-1; TRBD2 matches at 11 bases. The CDR3 extends over 12 amino acids. Germline V CDR1 and CDR2: MNHNY, SVGAGI (reference sequence).

The chain couples TRBV20-1 to TRBJ2-1; 11 bases are a match to TRBD2. The J segment lost 0 bases and the V segment lost 4 bases, leaving 8 bases of the junction unmatched. The CDR3 contains 17 residues. Germline loops: CDR1 DFQATT, CDR2 SNEGSKA (reference sequence). As DNA, the CDR3 is TGCAGTGCTACCCTAACTAGCGGGAGCGCCTCCTACAATGAGCAGTTCTTC. It specifies CSATLTSGSASYNEQFF.

The DNA of the CDR3 is TGTGCCAGCAGTGACAGGAGGCGCGGAGATACGCAGTATTTT. It specifies CASSDRRRGDTQYF. The gene calls are TRBV28 and TRBJ2-3; perhaps TRBD1 as D (6 bases). V was shortened by 5 bases and J by 5 bases, with 14 bases between the two germline ends. Germline assignment: CDR1 MDHEN and CDR2 SYDVKM. CDR3 length: 14 residues.

CDR3 in amino acids: CSAPDGTGIDEQYF. In nucleotides, the CDR3 is TGCAGTGCTCCTGACGGGACAGGGATCGACGAGCAGTACTTC. The rearrangement joins TRBV20-1 to TRBJ2-7; 9 bases fit TRBD1. J gave up 5 bases and V 5 bases, and 10 bases lay outside the gene matches. In germline, CDR1 is DFQATT, CDR2 SNEGSKA (reference sequence). This CDR3 comprises 14 residues.

There are a few counts of this clonotype. This chain links TRBV15 with TRBJ2-3; TRBD2 matches 11 bases. The CDR3 has 18 residues. With V trimmed by 1 base and J by 4 bases, 10 bases remained unmatched. Germline assignment: CDR1 LNHNV and CDR2 YYDKDF (reference sequence). DNA for the CDR3: TGTGCCACCAGCAGAGCCAATAGCGGGAGGGCCGATGCAGATACGCAGTATTTT. Its protein is CATSRANSGRADADTQYF.

Ten or more counts support this clonotype. The chain couples TRBV6-1 to TRBJ2-4, with TRBD1 matching over 8 bases. Trimming at V came to 4 bases and at J to 7 bases, leaving 6 bases not matched to a gene. The CDR3 sequence is 14 residues long. Germline-derived CDR1 and CDR2 are MNHNS and SASEGT. The CDR3 DNA sequence: TGTGCCAGCAGTGCGTACAGGGGGGAGAACATTCAGTACTTC. Its protein product is CASSAYRGENIQYF.

This sequence joins TRBV13 and TRBJ2-3; D unclear. The V end lost 9 bases, the J end lost 6 bases, and 16 bases lay between the germline ends. This CDR3 is 13 amino acids long. CDR1 and CDR2 (germline): PRHDT, FYEKMQ (reference sequence). This chain's CDR3 is CASERSVADTQYF. CDR3 DNA sequence: TGTGCCAGTGAGAGGAGCGTCGCGGATACGCAGTATTTT.

The V gene is TRBV29-1, the J gene TRBJ1-5, with 7 bases aligning to TRBD1. Unmatched junction bases numbered 12, after V lost 6 bases and J lost 4 bases. CDR3 length: 15 residues. CDR1 SQVTM and CDR2 ANQGSEA come from the germline V gene. The chain's CDR3 is CSVGWTRDRNQPQHF. The CDR3 DNA reads as TGCAGCGTGGGATGGACCCGGGACAGAAATCAGCCCCAGCATTTT.

There are many counts of this clonotype. V and J are TRBV20-1 and TRBJ2-5; D gene uncertain. Germline CDR1 is DFQATT and CDR2 is SNEGSKA (reference sequence). The V gene lost 5 bases and the J gene lost 5 bases, with 18 bases spanning the gap. The CDR3 sequence is 14 residues long. The CDR3 bases are TGCAGTGCTCTGGAACAGCAGGTGGGGGAGACCCAGTACTTC. This translates into CSALEQQVGETQYF.

The chain recombines TRBV20-1 with TRBJ2-7; D might be TRBD1 or TRBD2, each matching 5 bases. V was cut by 0 bases and J by 3 bases, with 12 bases left in between. This CDR3 comprises 14 residues. The germline gives CDR1 DFQATT, CDR2 SNEGSKA (reference sequence). The DNA of the CDR3 is TGCAGTGCTAGAGAATGGGGACCTAACTACGAGCAGTACTTC. Translated: CSAREWGPNYEQYF.

This clonotype was seen many times. The chain combines TRBV29-1 with TRBJ2-7; 11 positions match TRBD2. The CDR3 loop spans 16 amino acids. The V and J ends lost 7 bases and 3 bases, in that order; junction bases with no gene match: 14. The germline V gene has CDR1 SQVTM and CDR2 ANQGSEA. The CDR3 sequence is CSAEGLGGTSGYEQYF. The CDR3 nucleotides read TGCAGCGCCGAGGGGCTGGGAGGGACTAGCGGCTACGAGCAGTACTTC.

This clonotype came up once. This chain uses TRBV10-1 with TRBJ2-1; 8 bases are a match to TRBD2. V dropped 3 bases and J dropped 8; count of bases not matched to a gene: 9. The CDR3 extends over 15 amino acids. Per the germline V gene, CDR1 is WNHNN and CDR2 is SYGVQD (reference sequence). The CDR3 sequence is CASSDRLAGGHEQFF. The DNA for the CDR3 is TGCGCCAGCAGTGACCGGTTGGCGGGGGGCCATGAGCAGTTCTTC.

This clonotype was counted between two and nine times. The rearrangement joins TRBV7-9 to TRBJ1-3; D is uncertain. The CDR3 contains 12 residues. V gave up 5 bases and J gave up 5 bases, with 7 bases separating them. Germline CDR1 SEHNR, CDR2 FQNEAQ (reference sequence). CDR3 nucleotides: TGTGCCAGCAGCGACCGCCGAAACACCATATATTTT. Its translation is CASSDRRNTIYF.

This clonotype was seen ten or more times. This rearrangement joins TRBV4-2 to TRBJ1-2; 7 positions match TRBD1. This CDR3 has 18 residues. Germline trimming cut 0 bases from V and 8 bases from J; bases unmatched to any gene: 18. From germline, CDR1 is LGHNA and CDR2 YNFKEQ. The CDR3 region has the DNA TGTGCCAGCAGCCAAGAACAGGGGATACAGTCCTATGGCATAGGCTACACCTTC. The encoded protein is CASSQEQGIQSYGIGYTF.

This clonotype was found many times. The chain links TRBV28 to TRBJ2-1, with TRBD1 matching over 9 bases. The CDR3 runs 16 residues. The germline CDR1 and CDR2 sequences are MDHEN and SYDVKM. V shed 4 bases, J shed 5 bases, and the junction held 9 bases outside the gene matches. CDR3 sequence reads: CASSSSPGQGHNEQFF. The CDR3 DNA follows: TGTGCCAGCAGTTCGTCTCCGGGACAGGGCCACAATGAGCAGTTCTTC.

Only one count was recorded for this clonotype. This chain uses TRBV6-6 with TRBJ1-2, with D tentatively TRBD1 (5 bases). Germline V gene data show CDR1 as MNHNY and CDR2 as SVGAGI (reference sequence). Trimming removed 2 bases from V and 1 base from J, with 17 bases in between. This CDR3 spans 17 amino acids. The CDR3 spells CASSYEEQVLFNYGYTF. CDR3 DNA: TGTGCCAGCAGTTACGAGGAACAGGTGCTCTTTAACTATGGCTACACCTTC.

This clonotype was detected only a few times. This rearrangement joins TRBV7-3 to TRBJ2-3; either TRBD1 or TRBD2 may supply D (5 bases each). The CDR3 consists of 17 residues. V lost 3 bases and J 0 bases, leaving 16 bases between the germline ends. Germline values: CDR1 SGHTA, CDR2 FQGTGA. The CDR3 region has the DNA TGTGCCAGCAGCTTCTTTTCCCCCGGGGACAGCACAGATACGCAGTATTTT. Its translation: CASSFFSPGDSTDTQYF.

This clonotype was recorded many times. The chain joins TRBV7-3 to TRBJ1-1; the D gene is possibly TRBD1 (5 bases). V lost 6 bases and J 1 base, leaving 15 bases between the germline ends. The CDR3 runs to 15 residues. From germline, CDR1 is SGHTA and CDR2 FQGTGA. This chain's CDR3 is CASRKTGHQNTEAFF. For the CDR3, the DNA is TGTGCCAGCAGGAAGACCGGACACCAGAACACTGAAGCTTTCTTT.

In its sample, this clonotype was seen a few times. The rearrangement joins TRBV18 to TRBJ2-1; D gene ambiguous. V was pared by 2 bases and J by 7 bases, with 9 bases between. Germline CDR1 and CDR2: KGHSH and LQKENI. This CDR3 contains 13 residues. CDR3: CASSPTLQNEQFF. The CDR3, as DNA: TGTGCCAGCTCACCAACACTCCAAAATGAGCAGTTCTTC.

This clonotype showed up many times. V and J are TRBV29-1 and TRBJ2-7; D possibly corresponds to TRBD1 (6 bases). There are 13 residues in the CDR3. CDR1 and CDR2 (germline): SQVTM, ANQGSEA. Trimming stripped 4 bases from V and 7 bases from J, with 17 bases between. Here the CDR3 DNA reads TGCAGCGTTGGAACGACAGGAGTTTGGGAGCAGTACTTC. The encoded protein is CSVGTTGVWEQYF.

The chain uses TRBV5-5 and TRBJ1-2, with no clear D. Trimming stripped 4 bases from V and 2 bases from J, with 12 bases between. CDR1 SGHKS and CDR2 YYEKEE come from the germline V gene (reference sequence). The CDR3 contains 14 residues. CDR3 in DNA: TGTGCCAGCAGCGCGGGGAGGGTCAACTATGGCTACACCTTC. It yields the protein CASSAGRVNYGYTF.